The rows below give T cell receptor beta chains drawn from one sample of a study of blood T cells in healthy people across ages. Each CDR3 protein is one row after TCRdb ran MiXCR on the 5' RACE reads. Of roughly 700,000 distinct CDR3 sequences listed, roughly 50% are singletons. Sample: blood. The receptors shown here come from a woman in her sixties in good health. Each CDR3 is given with its conserved first and last residue. A D gene is named only where the DNA matches it firmly. Not every row has a clone size; where given, it reads once, few, many or a size class.

j_call | v_call | clone_size | d_call | cdr3_nt | cdr3_aa
TRBJ2-7 | TRBV28 | - | - | TGTGCCAGCAGTTTGGGGGGACTCTCCTACGAGCAGTACTTC | CASSLGGLSYEQYF
TRBJ2-3 | TRBV20-1 | few | TRBD2 | TGCAGTGCTAAACTAGCGGGAGGAACAGATACGCAGTATTTT | CSAKLAGGTDTQYF
TRBJ2-1 | TRBV15 | - | - | TGTGCCACCAGCAGAATAGCGGAGGGGCCCAATGAGCAGTTCTTC | CATSRIAEGPNEQFF
TRBJ2-1 | TRBV7-2 | - | TRBD2 | TGTGCCAGCAGCTTAGCGATACTAGCGTTCTACAATGAGCAGTTCTTC | CASSLAILAFYNEQFF
TRBJ1-5 | TRBV28 | - | TRBD1 | TGTGCCAGCGGAACAGGGGGAGTGGATCAGCCCCAGCATTTT | CASGTGGVDQPQHF
TRBJ2-1 | TRBV21-1 | - | - | TGTGCCAGCAGCGCTTGGGACAGGGACAATGAGCAGTTCTTC | CASSAWDRDNEQFF
TRBJ1-2 | TRBV4-1 | - | TRBD1 | TGCGCCAGCAGCCACGGACAGGGCTATGGCTACACCTTC | CASSHGQGYGYTF
TRBJ2-7 | TRBV28 | - | - | TGTGCCACTGAAGCCTACGAGCAGTACTTC | CATEAYEQYF
TRBJ2-3 | TRBV3-1 | few | - | TGTGCCAGCAGCCCAGAACACGGAGATACGCAGTATTTT | CASSPEHGDTQYF
TRBJ2-7 | TRBV5-1 | few | - | TGCGCCAGCAGATTCCAGGGGGGGTCCTACGAGCAGTACTTC | CASRFQGGSYEQYF
TRBJ2-3 | TRBV20-1 | - | TRBD2 | TGCAGTGCTAGAGCGGGACTAGCAACAGATACGCAGTATTTT | CSARAGLATDTQYF
TRBJ2-1 | TRBV28 | - | TRBD1 | TGTGCCAGCAGTCCCGGGACAGGGGGAGAATACAATGAGCAGTTCTTC | CASSPGTGGEYNEQFF
TRBJ2-7 | TRBV29-1 | - | - | TGCAGCGCCCGAGCCACGGCGGCGTACGAGCAGTACTTC | CSARATAAYEQYF
TRBJ2-2 | TRBV20-1 | - | TRBD1 | TGCAGTGCAAACGACCCCGGGACAGGGGGAGCCACCGGGGAGCTGTTTTTT | CSANDPGTGGATGELFF
TRBJ2-3 | TRBV5-1 | once | - | TGCGCCAGCAGCCCGGGGGACCGGGCTACAGATACGCAGTATTTT | CASSPGDRATDTQYF
TRBJ2-7 | TRBV27 | - | TRBD1 | TGTGCCAGCAGTAACTGGGCAGGGGGCGAGCAGTACTTC | CASSNWAGGEQYF
TRBJ2-1 | TRBV24-1 | few | - | TGTGCCACCAGTGACGGCCAGCTATACAATGAGCAGTTCTTC | CATSDGQLYNEQFF
TRBJ1-1 | TRBV20-1 | - | - | TGCAGTGCTAAGCGCGCGGGACAGAACACTGAAGCTTTCTTT | CSAKRAGQNTEAFF
TRBJ2-5 | TRBV5-1 | - | TRBD2 | TGCGCCAGCAGCTTGGGGACTAGCGGGAGAATTCGAGAGACCCAGTACTTC | CASSLGTSGRIRETQYF
TRBJ1-1 | TRBV20-1 | few | TRBD1 | TGCAGTGCTAGTCCGGGACAGGGGAACACTGAAGCTTTCTTT | CSASPGQGNTEAFF
TRBJ2-7 | TRBV25-1 | few | - | TGTGCCAGCAGTGAATCCGATGGGAGCCGCTCCTACGAGCAGTACTTC | CASSESDGSRSYEQYF
TRBJ2-7 | TRBV19 | - | - | TGTGCCAGTAGTATACGGGAGAGCTCCTACGAGCAGTACTTC | CASSIRESSYEQYF
TRBJ2-1 | TRBV10-3 | few | - | TGTGCCATCAGTGAGGGTGGCAGCTCCTACAATGAGCAGTTCTTC | CAISEGGSSYNEQFF
TRBJ1-2 | TRBV7-9 | few | - | TGTGCCAGCAGCTTAAGCACGGGGGGCTACACCTTC | CASSLSTGGYTF
TRBJ2-3 | TRBV6-2/TRBV6-3 | - | - | TGTGCCAGCAGTTACTCAACTCGCGAGGGGGGGAGCACAGATACGCAGTATTTT | CASSYSTREGGSTDTQYF
TRBJ2-5 | TRBV7-9 | few | - | TGTGCCAGCAGCGAGCAGACAGTGACCCAGTACTTC | CASSEQTVTQYF
TRBJ1-1 | TRBV4-3 | - | - | TGCGCCAGCAGCCAAAGGGAGCCGGGGGCTGACACTGAAGCTTTCTTT | CASSQREPGADTEAFF
TRBJ1-6 | TRBV3-1 | - | - | TGTGCCAGCAGCCTACAGGGCGGGGCACCCCTCCACTTT | CASSLQGGAPLHF
TRBJ2-5 | TRBV7-7 | few | - | TGTGCTAGCAGCTCGGACTGGAGCGGGGAGACCCAGTACTTC | CASSSDWSGETQYF
TRBJ2-3 | TRBV9 | few | - | TGTGCCAGCAGCTTGAGGGAGGGGGCAACAGATACGCAGTATTTT | CASSLREGATDTQYF
TRBJ1-6 | TRBV7-2 | - | - | TGTGCCAGCAGCTTAATGCATCCCGGAGGGAATTCACCCCTCCACTTT | CASSLMHPGGNSPLHF
TRBJ2-3 | TRBV6-4 | - | - | TGTGCCAGCAGTGACAGGGCGGGTGGCACAGATACGCAGTATTTT | CASSDRAGGTDTQYF
TRBJ2-5 | TRBV5-5 | - | TRBD1 | TGTGCCAGCAGCTTGCGGGACAGCTATAACCAAGAGACCCAGTACTTC | CASSLRDSYNQETQYF
TRBJ2-1 | TRBV28 | many | - | TGTGCCAGCAGTGTTGGGTACTACAATGAGCAGTTCTTC | CASSVGYYNEQFF
TRBJ2-1 | TRBV29-1 | few | TRBD2 | TGCAGCGTTTCTAGCGGGAGTTATGAGCAGTTCTTC | CSVSSGSYEQFF
TRBJ2-7 | TRBV20-1 | - | TRBD2 | TGCAGTGCCCCTGGTGCGGGGGTCTACGAGCAGTACTTC | CSAPGAGVYEQYF
TRBJ2-5 | TRBV24-1 | few | - | TGTGCCACCAGTGACCCTTCTAAGCGGCCACAAGAGACCCAGTACTTC | CATSDPSKRPQETQYF
TRBJ2-7 | TRBV6-6 | - | - | TGTGCCAGCAGTGACAAAGGCAGCGAGGGGGAGCAGTACTTC | CASSDKGSEGEQYF
TRBJ2-1 | TRBV27 | - | TRBD2 | TGTGCCAGCAGTAGCCCTGGGACTAGCTTTAATGAGCAGTTCTTC | CASSSPGTSFNEQFF
TRBJ2-1 | TRBV12-3/TRBV12-4 | - | - | TGTGCCAGCAGTTTAGATTCGGCGGAGCAGTTCTTC | CASSLDSAEQFF
TRBJ2-7 | TRBV6-5 | - | TRBD2 | TGTGCCAGCAGAATGACTAGCGGGAGGTTCTACGAGCAGTACTTC | CASRMTSGRFYEQYF